This TCR beta chain was captured by sequencing in a study of T cell clusters in autoimmune cytopenias. In the study overall: The median distinct TRB clonotype count was approximately 2,500 per sample, from a median roughly 50,000 reads.

TRB was amplified by touch-down multiplex PCR, primer pools A and B combined. From the multiplex PCR reads, TCRdb lists one entry per CDR3 protein and no DNA. The listing records roughly 8,400 distinct CDR3 sequences. Each sample's input was 250 ng genomic DNA, 38,000 or so genome equivalents. In the case of this clonotype: The antigen remains undetermined.

The CDR3 spans 17 residues. The germline gives CDR1 DFQATT, CDR2 SNEGSKA (reference sequence). General study results and limits: TRB repertoire shifts in secondary cytopenia and chronic lymphocytic leukemia mostly reflected lymphoma, not autoimmunity.

This receptor was obtained from a human donor with an autoimmune cytopenia or autoimmune hepatitis (not recorded which). This chain joins TRBV20-1 and TRBJ1-3; the TCRdb D gene call, TRBD1, has no DNA to confirm it. What was sequenced was peripheral blood. The chain's CDR3 is CSASIPPGGDSGNTIYF.